A selection of T cell receptor beta chains follows, all from one sample in a study of graft-versus-host responses after intestinal transplantation. Their target antigens are unknown. Sequenced by immunoSEQ multiplex PCR; TCRdb stores in-frame clones only, minus some. The table has about 50,000 clones, approximately 91% seen once. Sequenced material: unstimulated CD4+ T cells sorted from spleen or lymph node cells, taken before transplant. These receptors were obtained from a human donor who was the organ donor for an intestinal transplant. Each CDR3 is given without its conserved first and last residue. Size values are once, few and many counts, or a class for expanded clones, and some rows have none.

clone size | J gene | V gene | CDR3 protein
NA | TRBJ2-3 | TRBV15 | ATSRTSGSTDTQY
NA | TRBJ2-1 | TRBV7-8 | ASSMTSNEQF
once | TRBJ2-3 | TRBV28 | ASSSPGQGTDTQY
NA | TRBJ2-1 | TRBV2 | ASRQGGYEQF
NA | TRBJ2-3 | TRBV11-3 | ASSWTGGTDTQY
NA | TRBJ2-1 | TRBV9 | ASSVAGTSGRYNEQF
NA | TRBJ1-4 | TRBV18 | ASSPVTGSLEKLF
NA | TRBJ2-2 | TRBV7-6 | ASSATLAANTGELF
NA | TRBJ2-7 | TRBV7-9 | ASSSDGWTSGWEQY
NA | TRBJ1-5 | TRBV5-1 | ASSLGGLHNQPQH
NA | TRBJ2-7 | TRBV28 | ASSGTGRNEQY
NA | TRBJ2-1 | TRBV7-7 | ASSLTGASGSYNEQF
NA | TRBJ2-3 | TRBV19 | ASSILPQGTVADTQY
NA | TRBJ2-1 | TRBV5-1 | ASSTDQVNEQF
NA | TRBJ1-2 | TRBV5-4 | ASRGTGAYYGYT
NA | TRBJ1-1 | TRBV28 | ASSSDRGRPEAF
NA | TRBJ2-1 | TRBV4-1 | ASSQGLADSYNEQF
NA | TRBJ2-2 | TRBV7-3 | ASSPDTSTGELF
NA | TRBJ2-3 | TRBV2 | ASNPIIRTDTQY
NA | TRBJ1-3 | TRBV5-8 | ASSPTGVGNTIY
NA | TRBJ1-6 | TRBV28 | ASSGTGWSPLH
NA | TRBJ2-1 | TRBV30 | AWIGSPNNEQF
NA | TRBJ2-3 | TRBV9 | ASSQFRDYSTDTQY
NA | TRBJ2-7 | TRBV6-5 | ASSTSGRAYEQY
NA | TRBJ2-3 | TRBV11-3 | ASSSTGLVGTDTQY
NA | TRBJ2-5 | TRBV19 | ASSIVGQGFQETQY
NA | TRBJ2-5 | TRBV28 | ASSFGGLETQY
NA | TRBJ2-7 | TRBV19 | ASSEPGQGSSYEQY
NA | TRBJ2-5 | TRBV6-6 | ASSPVGGGTQY
NA | TRBJ2-7 | TRBV28 | ASSLRDNYEQY
few | TRBJ2-2 | TRBV4-3 | ASSQNRDTGELF
NA | TRBJ2-7 | TRBV6-6 | ASQRQGAGESYEQY
NA | TRBJ1-6 | TRBV6-6 | ASSYRGERMGSPLH
NA | TRBJ1-1 | TRBV28 | ASSPIGQGGTEAF
NA | TRBJ2-1 | TRBV28 | ASSSPGLAGGNEQF
NA | TRBJ1-1 | TRBV7-3 | ASSPTGGGTEAF
NA | TRBJ2-2 | TRBV27 | ASRFRGRDTGELF
NA | TRBJ2-1 | TRBV30 | AWTSGREGYNEQF
NA | TRBJ2-1 | TRBV4-3 | ASSRQGNEQF
once | TRBJ2-1 | TRBV6-4 | ASSEKELPYNEQF
once | TRBJ2-2 | TRBV7-2 | ASSADQESGELF
NA | TRBJ1-2 | TRBV5-6 | ASSLGTDYGYT